A selection of T cell receptor beta chains follows, all from one sample in a study of lung T cells in sarcoidosis with Löfgren's syndrome. MiXCR was run by TCRdb on the reads, yielding one entry per CDR3 protein. The sample contains 15,000 to 20,000 distinct CDR3 sequences, about 20% of which appear only once. The sample comprised CD4+ T cells from PBMCs. All receptors come from a human donor with sarcoidosis (Löfgren's syndrome or another form), or a control subject (not recorded which). The CDR3 runs from the conserved cysteine through the conserved F or W. The order of the fields is V gene, J gene, clone size, D gene, CDR3 DNA, CDR3 protein. A D gene is named only where the DNA matches it firmly. Clone size appears in some rows only: once, few, many, or a class for an expanded clone.

V: TRBV10-1; J: TRBJ2-5; size: -; D: -; DNA: TGCGCCAGCAGTGCACAAGAGACCCAGTACTTC; CDR3: CASSAQETQYF
V: TRBV12-3/TRBV12-4; J: TRBJ2-7; size: many; D: -; DNA: TGTGCCAGCAGAGTGGGACTCTACGAGCAGTACTTC; CDR3: CASRVGLYEQYF
V: TRBV7-8; J: TRBJ2-1; size: many; D: TRBD2; DNA: TGTGCCAGCAGCTTCCGGACTAGCTCCTACAATGAGCAGTTCTTC; CDR3: CASSFRTSSYNEQFF
V: TRBV20-1; J: TRBJ2-3; size: -; D: -; DNA: TGCAGTGCTAGAGTCACAGATACGTATTATTTT; CDR3: CSARVTDTYYF
V: TRBV28; J: TRBJ2-7; size: many; D: TRBD2; DNA: TGTGCCAGCAGGCCCGAGCGGGAGGCCACCTACGAGCAGTACTTC; CDR3: CASRPEREATYEQYF
V: TRBV6-1; J: TRBJ2-1; size: medium-sized; D: -; DNA: TGTGCCAGCAGTCAAAGCAGGGGAAACTACAATGAGCAGTTCTTC; CDR3: CASSQSRGNYNEQFF
V: TRBV7-2; J: TRBJ2-1; size: medium-sized; D: TRBD2; DNA: TGTGCCAGCAGCCAGGGGCTAGCGGGGGGTATTCAGTTCTTC; CDR3: CASSQGLAGGIQFF
V: TRBV2; J: TRBJ2-3; size: many; D: -; DNA: TGTGCCAGCAGTGAAGCGCTTAGCGGCACAGATACGCAGTATTTT; CDR3: CASSEALSGTDTQYF
V: TRBV7-2; J: TRBJ1-2; size: many; D: TRBD1; DNA: TGTGCCAGCACCCTAACGTCGGGACAGCGGAATGGCTACACCTTC; CDR3: CASTLTSGQRNGYTF
V: TRBV19; J: TRBJ2-3; size: many; D: TRBD2; DNA: TGTGCCAGTAGCTCAACTCTCACTAGCGGCACAGATACGCAGTATTTT; CDR3: CASSSTLTSGTDTQYF
V: TRBV5-1; J: TRBJ2-1; size: many; D: TRBD2; DNA: TGCGCCAGCAGCCGGACTAGCGGGAGGGATGAGCAGTTCTTC; CDR3: CASSRTSGRDEQFF
V: TRBV9; J: TRBJ2-1; size: -; D: -; DNA: TGTGCCAGCAGCGTAGATTTCCCGGGACTCATGGGGAATGAGCAGTTCTTC; CDR3: CASSVDFPGLMGNEQFF
V: TRBV25-1; J: TRBJ1-1; size: medium-sized; D: -; DNA: TGTGCCAGCAGTGAACAGGGGCCCTACGAAGCTTTCTTT; CDR3: CASSEQGPYEAFF
V: TRBV3-1; J: TRBJ1-1; size: many; D: TRBD1; DNA: TGTGCCAGCAGCCAGGAGACAGGGCCCCCGAACACTGAAGCTTTCTTT; CDR3: CASSQETGPPNTEAFF
V: TRBV19; J: TRBJ1-5; size: many; D: -; DNA: TGTGCCAGTAGTGCACGAACCGACTGGGCGAGCAATCAGCCCCAGCATTTT; CDR3: CASSARTDWASNQPQHF
V: TRBV5-1; J: TRBJ1-2; size: many; D: TRBD1; DNA: TGCGCCAGCAGCTTGGTAACAGGGGGCAGCTATGGCTACACCTTC; CDR3: CASSLVTGGSYGYTF
V: TRBV20-1; J: TRBJ2-1; size: many; D: -; DNA: TGCAGTGCTAGAGGGTCATTCGATGAGCAGTTCTTC; CDR3: CSARGSFDEQFF
V: TRBV7-2; J: TRBJ2-3; size: many; D: TRBD1; DNA: TGTGCCAGCAGTTCCCTGGACAGGGGGCTCGCAGATACGCAGTATTTT; CDR3: CASSSLDRGLADTQYF
V: TRBV7-3; J: TRBJ2-3; size: many; D: -; DNA: TGTGCCAGCAGCCTCAACCGGGGAGTAGGTAGGGCAGATACGCAGTATTTT; CDR3: CASSLNRGVGRADTQYF
V: TRBV20-1; J: TRBJ2-7; size: -; D: -; DNA: TGCAGTGAAGGGAGAGACTACGAGCAGTACTTC; CDR3: CSEGRDYEQYF
V: TRBV18; J: TRBJ1-5; size: few; D: TRBD1; DNA: TGTGCCAGCTCACCAAAGACAGGGGTTGATCAGCCCCAGCATTTT; CDR3: CASSPKTGVDQPQHF
V: TRBV18; J: TRBJ2-7; size: many; D: -; DNA: TGTGCCAGCTCACGTACTGCGGAGGCGTTCGAGCAGTACTTC; CDR3: CASSRTAEAFEQYF
V: TRBV12-3/TRBV12-4; J: TRBJ2-7; size: many; D: TRBD2; DNA: TGTGCCAGCAGTTCACTAGCGGGGGCACCCTACGAGCAGTACTTC; CDR3: CASSSLAGAPYEQYF
V: TRBV28; J: TRBJ1-1; size: many; D: -; DNA: TGTGCCAGCAGTTTGGGGGGGAGCACTGAAGCTTTCTTT; CDR3: CASSLGGSTEAFF
V: TRBV4-1; J: TRBJ2-2; size: many; D: TRBD2; DNA: TGCGCCAGCAGCCAAGACTACGGGGGGACCCCCGACACCGGGGAGCTGTTTTTT; CDR3: CASSQDYGGTPDTGELFF
V: TRBV5-1; J: TRBJ2-3; size: -; D: -; DNA: TGCGCCAGCAGCTTGGTGACCACTTCAGATACGCAGTATTTT; CDR3: CASSLVTTSDTQYF
V: TRBV7-9; J: TRBJ1-2; size: many; D: TRBD1; DNA: TGTGCCAGCAGCCTCCGGGACAGGGGGAACTATGGCTACACCTTC; CDR3: CASSLRDRGNYGYTF
V: TRBV5-5; J: TRBJ2-1; size: few; D: -; DNA: TGTGCCAGCAGCTCCCAGTGGGGTTTAGGGAATGAGCAGTTCTTC; CDR3: CASSSQWGLGNEQFF
V: TRBV6-5; J: TRBJ2-3; size: -; D: -; DNA: TGTGCCAGTAGTTACCGGTCAGGGTTCCTCACAGATACGCAGTATTTT; CDR3: CASSYRSGFLTDTQYF
V: TRBV20-1; J: TRBJ2-7; size: many; D: -; DNA: TGCAGTGCTACGACAGTCTCCTACGAGCAGTACTTC; CDR3: CSATTVSYEQYF
V: TRBV20-1; J: TRBJ2-7; size: medium-sized; D: TRBD1; DNA: TGCAGTGCTCCCCGACAGGGGGCCGGCGAGCAGTACTTC; CDR3: CSAPRQGAGEQYF
V: TRBV29-1; J: TRBJ1-2; size: -; D: TRBD1; DNA: TGCAGCGTTGAAGATACGGGGACAGGGCATGGCTACACCTTC; CDR3: CSVEDTGTGHGYTF
V: TRBV29-1; J: TRBJ1-2; size: once; D: TRBD1; DNA: TGCAGCGTAGGCACCGGGACAGGGGGATATGGCTACACCTTC; CDR3: CSVGTGTGGYGYTF
V: TRBV12-5; J: TRBJ1-1; size: few; D: -; DNA: TGTGCTAGTGGTCCCGAAGTGGGGACTGAAGCTTTCTTT; CDR3: CASGPEVGTEAFF
V: TRBV24-1; J: TRBJ2-7; size: many; D: -; DNA: TGTGCCACCAGTGATCTCCTTCCCTACGAGCAGTACTTC; CDR3: CATSDLLPYEQYF
V: TRBV3-1; J: TRBJ1-6; size: many; D: TRBD1; DNA: TGTGCCAGCAGCCAGGGACAGGATAATTCACCCCTCCACTTT; CDR3: CASSQGQDNSPLHF
V: TRBV7-2; J: TRBJ1-1; size: -; D: -; DNA: TGTGCCGGCAGCTTAGATCTGGGTGGAGGCACTGAAGCTCTCTTT; CDR3: CAGSLDLGGGTEALF
V: TRBV6-5; J: TRBJ1-1; size: -; D: -; DNA: TGTGCCAGCAGTTACAGGACAGTGGCGAACACTGAAGCTTTTTTT; CDR3: CASSYRTVANTEAFF
V: TRBV15; J: TRBJ2-1; size: many; D: TRBD2; DNA: TGTGCCACCAGCAGGGACCCTACTAGCGATGAGCAGTTCTTC; CDR3: CATSRDPTSDEQFF
V: TRBV12-3/TRBV12-4; J: TRBJ1-3; size: many; D: -; DNA: TGTGCCAGCTCCGGCGGAACATCTGGAAACACCATATATTTT; CDR3: CASSGGTSGNTIYF
V: TRBV3-1; J: TRBJ2-7; size: many; D: -; DNA: TGTGCCAGCAGCCAAGATCCCCTCTACGAGCAGTACTTC; CDR3: CASSQDPLYEQYF
V: TRBV20-1; J: TRBJ2-3; size: medium-sized; D: -; DNA: TGCAGTGCTACCGTCACAGATACGCAGTATTTT; CDR3: CSATVTDTQYF
V: TRBV7-9; J: TRBJ2-1; size: many; D: TRBD1; DNA: TGTGCCAGCAGCCCTACAGGGGTTTATGAGCAGTTCTTC; CDR3: CASSPTGVYEQFF
V: TRBV6-1; J: TRBJ2-5; size: many; D: TRBD1; DNA: TGTGCCAGCACCCCTGGACAGGGACTCATGGTAGAGACCCAGTACTTC; CDR3: CASTPGQGLMVETQYF
V: TRBV2; J: TRBJ1-1; size: many; D: -; DNA: TGTGCCAGCAGTGGTGTTCAGAGCAACACTGAAGCTTTCTTT; CDR3: CASSGVQSNTEAFF
V: TRBV10-3; J: TRBJ2-3; size: many; D: TRBD2; DNA: TGTGCCACCACCCCTGGGGGGGACACAGATACGCAGTATTTT; CDR3: CATTPGGDTDTQYF
V: TRBV29-1; J: TRBJ2-5; size: many; D: -; DNA: TGCAGCGTTGCCGGTCAAGAGACCCAGTACTTC; CDR3: CSVAGQETQYF
V: TRBV25-1; J: TRBJ1-1; size: medium-sized; D: -; DNA: TGTGCCAGCAGTGAATCGGGTGAAGCTTTCTTT; CDR3: CASSESGEAFF